Each of the 22 T cell receptor beta chains below was sequenced from the same sample in a study of T cells after yellow fever vaccination. MiXCR was run by TCRdb on the 5' RACE reads, yielding one entry per CDR3 protein. The data hold under 600,000 distinct CDR3 sequences, with approximately 12% observed a single time. This material consisted of PBMCs, taken on the day of the yellow fever booster vaccination. The receptors here all came from a young man who received the YFV17D yellow fever vaccine.

The V call is TRBV7-9, the J call TRBJ2-5, with a weak D call TRBD2 (6 bases). The CDR3 loop spans 15 amino acids. V lost 6 bases and J 2 bases, leaving 16 bases between the germline ends. Germline CDR1 and CDR2: SEHNR and FQNEAQ (reference sequence). In DNA, the CDR3 is TGTGCCAGCAGGCCTTGGGCAGGAGGGCAAGAGACCCAGTACTTC. Translation: CASRPWAGGQETQYF.

This clonotype was picked up a small number of times. The chain couples TRBV20-1 to TRBJ2-6; a weak D match, TRBD2 (5 bases). The germline CDR1 and CDR2 sequences are DFQATT and SNEGSKA (reference sequence). The CDR3 is 15 residues long. The germline V and J ends were trimmed by 0 bases and 0 bases, with 6 bases remaining between them. This CDR3 reads CSARDGSSGANVLTF. The CDR3 region has the DNA TGCAGTGCTAGAGATGGGAGCTCTGGGGCCAACGTCCTGACTTTC.

The chain couples TRBV6-2 or TRBV6-3 to TRBJ1-2; 7 bases are shared with TRBD1. The V and J ends lost 6 bases and 5 bases, in that order; junction bases with no gene match: 12. The germline gives CDR1 MNHEY, CDR2 SVGEGT. This CDR3 is built from 15 residues. Here the CDR3 reads CASRDDQGTAYGYTF. The CDR3 DNA is TGTGCCAGCAGAGATGACCAAGGGACAGCTTATGGCTACACCTTC.

There are a few counts of this clonotype. The CDR3 DNA reads TGCGCCAGCAGTGAGTCCCTAGCGGGAGGGCCTAGGTCCGGGGAGCTGTTTTTT. This gives the protein CASSESLAGGPRSGELFF. This chain links TRBV10-2 with TRBJ2-2; the match to TRBD2 covers 12 bases. The CDR3 is 18 amino acids. Germline CDR1 WSHSY, CDR2 SAAADI. V lost 0 bases, J lost 6 bases, and 8 bases stayed unmatched.

The rearrangement links TRBV12-3 or TRBV12-4 to TRBJ2-5; TRBD2 matches 8 bases. The V gene end was trimmed by 6 bases and the J gene end by 1 base; junction bases not matched to a gene: 7. The CDR3 extends over 15 amino acids. CDR3 loop: CASRRAGGPQETQYF. As DNA, the CDR3 is TGTGCCAGCAGGAGGGCGGGAGGACCCCAAGAGACCCAGTACTTC.

This clonotype was recorded a few times. The chain combines TRBV28 with TRBJ2-2; D is uncertain. Trimming left V 5 bases short and J 4 bases short, with 11 bases between. Germline loops: CDR1 MDHEN, CDR2 SYDVKM. The CDR3 spans 14 residues. The CDR3 sequence: CASSPRMSTGELFF. The DNA of the CDR3 is TGTGCCAGCAGTCCGCGGATGAGCACCGGGGAGCTGTTTTTT. Supplemented by reference TRBV28 and TRBJ2-2, the full variable domain reads DVKVTQSSRYLVKRTGEKVFLECVQDMDHENMFWYRQDPGLGLRLIYFSYDVKMKEKGDIPEGYSVSREKKERFSLILESASTNQTSMYLCASSPRMSTGELFFGEGSRLTVL.

This chain links TRBV7-3 with TRBJ2-3, with 16 bases matching TRBD2. V trimming: 5 bases; J trimming: 5 bases; junction bases outside the gene matches: 4. From germline, CDR1 is SGHTA and CDR2 FQGTGA. This CDR3 has 16 amino acids. The CDR3 DNA reads TGTGCCAGCAGCGTCGGGACTAGCGGGAGGGTAGATACGCAGTATTTT. Its protein product is CASSVGTSGRVDTQYF.

This clonotype came up a few times. The chain carries TRBV12-5 and TRBJ2-2; D possibly corresponds to TRBD1 (5 bases). The CDR3 loop spans 16 amino acids. Between the trimmed V and J ends, which lost 3 bases and 3 bases, there was a span of 14 bases. The V gene's germline CDR1 is LGHNT and CDR2 FRNRAP. CDR3 sequence reads: CASGFKGKGDTGELFF. The CDR3 DNA is TGTGCTAGTGGTTTCAAGGGGAAAGGGGACACCGGGGAGCTGTTTTTT.

This clonotype showed up just a few times. The V and J genes are TRBV18 and TRBJ2-7; no clear D. The CDR3 spans 14 residues. In germline, CDR1 is KGHSH, CDR2 LQKENI. Trimming removed 0 bases at V and 6 bases at J, with 12 bases between. CDR3 region: CASSPPMRTSEQYF. The CDR3 nucleotides read TGTGCCAGCTCACCACCGATGAGGACCTCCGAGCAGTACTTC.

This clonotype was detected a few times. The V gene is TRBV24-1, the J gene TRBJ1-1; TRBD1 might be the D (6 bases). The CDR3 has 12 residues. V was trimmed by 4 bases and J by 11 bases, leaving 13 bases between them. Looked up from germline, CDR1 is KGHDR and CDR2 is SFDVKD. CDR3 in DNA: TGTGCCACCAGTGACCCGGGGACACCCGCTTTCTTT. It codes for CATSDPGTPAFF.

V usage is TRBV2 and J usage is TRBJ2-7, with 7 bases matching TRBD2. Looked up from germline, CDR1 is SNHLY and CDR2 is FYNNEI. There are 14 residues in the CDR3. V trimming: 8 bases; J trimming: 2 bases; junction bases outside the gene matches: 9. The CDR3 loop reads CASQAASGAYEQYF. The CDR3 nucleotides read TGTGCCAGCCAGGCGGCTAGCGGAGCCTACGAGCAGTACTTC. The full variable domain, its missing parts supplied by reference TRBV2 and TRBJ2-7, is EPEVTQTPSHQVTQMGQEVILRCVPISNHLYFYWYRQILGQKVEFLVSFYNNEISEKSEIFDDQFSVERPDGSNFTLKIRSTKLEDSAMYFCASQAASGAYEQYFGPGTRLTVT.

This clonotype has more than one count but fewer than ten. This chain joins TRBV7-2 and TRBJ2-7; TRBD2 matches 7 bases. V trimming: 5 bases; J trimming: 4 bases; junction bases outside the gene matches: 5. The CDR3 totals 13 residues. The germline V gene encodes CDR1 SGHTA and CDR2 FQGNSA. CDR3 sequence: CASSQGGYYEQYF. DNA of the CDR3: TGTGCCAGCAGCCAGGGAGGGTATTACGAGCAGTACTTC.

This clonotype was counted only a few times. The gene calls are TRBV29-1 and TRBJ2-7; unclear D gene. With 4 bases removed from V and 2 bases from J, the gap between germline ends came to 12 bases. Germline CDR1 and CDR2: SQVTM and ANQGSEA. The CDR3 runs 13 residues. Here the CDR3 DNA reads TGCAGCGTTGCGTCCGACATCACCTACGAGCAGTACTTC. Its translation is CSVASDITYEQYF.

A few counts support this clonotype. The gene calls are TRBV4-3 and TRBJ2-5; 11 nucleotides agree with TRBD2. This CDR3 spans 18 amino acids. V was clipped by 0 bases and J by 5 bases; unmatched bases: 11. Germline lookup yields CDR1 LGHNA and CDR2 YSLEER. CDR3 sequence: CASSQDLAGGPGGETQYF. The CDR3 DNA follows: TGCGCCAGCAGCCAAGATTTAGCGGGAGGGCCTGGTGGGGAGACCCAGTACTTC.

The rearrangement uses TRBV20-1 and TRBJ2-5; 7 bases map to TRBD2. Germline V gene data show CDR1 as DFQATT and CDR2 as SNEGSKA (reference sequence). The V gene end was trimmed by 0 bases and the J gene end by 5 bases; junction bases not matched to a gene: 3. The CDR3 extends over 13 amino acids. The DNA for the CDR3 is TGCAGTGCTAGAGAAGGCGGGAGTGAGACCCAGTACTTC. Translated, it gives CSAREGGSETQYF.

The chain joins TRBV10-3 to TRBJ2-5; 8 positions agree with TRBD1. The germline V gene encodes CDR1 ENHRY and CDR2 SYGVKD. CDR3 length equals 14 residues. With 5 bases clipped from V and 5 bases from J, the junction kept 7 bases outside the gene matches. In DNA form, the CDR3 reads TGTGCCATCAGTTTCAGGGGGCTCGGGGAGACCCAGTACTTC. Protein product: CAISFRGLGETQYF.

The V gene is TRBV29-1, the J gene TRBJ2-7; D is perhaps TRBD1 or TRBD2 (6 bases each). Trimming stripped 7 bases from V and 6 bases from J, with 19 bases between. The germline V gene encodes CDR1 SQVTM and CDR2 ANQGSEA. The CDR3 covers 13 residues. The CDR3 bases are TGCAGCGCCCCCCGGACAGTGGGGGGCGAGCAGTACTTC. Translating it yields CSAPRTVGGEQYF.

This clonotype turned up a few times. V is TRBV18 and J is TRBJ2-7; 10 bases align to TRBD1. Germline values: CDR1 KGHSH, CDR2 LQKENI. This CDR3 has 14 residues. V trimming: 3 bases; J trimming: 7 bases; junction bases outside the gene matches: 6. In DNA form, the CDR3 reads TGTGCCAGCTCACCGGGGACAGGGGTGGAAGAGCAGTACTTC. Translated, it gives CASSPGTGVEEQYF.

This clonotype has ten or more counts. At one of its ends the junction is not consistent with the germline gene, which may arise from a read error. This rearrangement joins TRBV5-1 to TRBJ1-5, with a tentative D call TRBD1 (5 bases). This CDR3 has 15 amino acids. Looked up from germline, CDR1 is SGHRS and CDR2 is YFSETQ. The CDR3 region is CASSLGGRGNQPQHF. CDR3 in DNA: TGCGCCAGCAGTTTGGGGGGACGGGGCAATCAGCCCCAGCATTTT.

Concerning this clonotype itself: One end of the junction varies from germline; a read error may be responsible. DNA of the CDR3: TGTGCCAGCAGTTACGATTTCTGGGAAGGATTGGGCTTC. Amino acids: CASSYDFWEGLGF. The rearrangement joins TRBV6-2 or TRBV6-3 to TRBJ1-2; D gene uncertain. Germline assignment: CDR1 MNHEY and CDR2 SVGEGT. The CDR3 is 13 amino acids.

This clonotype has a handful of counts. This chain links TRBV29-1 with TRBJ2-1; D might be TRBD1 or TRBD2, each matching 5 bases. Germline CDR1 reads SQVTM; CDR2 reads ANQGSEA. Trimming cost V 4 bases and J 0 bases, with 10 bases left between them. CDR3 length: 14 amino acids. The CDR3 DNA sequence: TGCAGCGTTGGGGGGACCAGCTCCTACAATGAGCAGTTCTTC. It specifies CSVGGTSSYNEQFF.

There are a few counts of this clonotype. J is TRBJ1-1 and V is TRBV12-3 or TRBV12-4; D call uncertain. Trimming removed 3 bases at V and 3 bases at J, with 20 bases between. The CDR3 spans 17 residues. The CDR3 DNA sequence: TGTGCCAGCAGTTTCTATCCCGGTCAAGGCCGGGACACTGAAGCTTTCTTT. Its translation is CASSFYPGQGRDTEAFF.